The 9 T cell receptor beta chains listed next were all sequenced from one sample in a study of cytomegalovirus exposure and HLA in healthy donors. The PCR employed 60 Vbeta primers together with 13 Jbeta primers. The repertoire was sequenced with immunoSEQ multiplex PCR; TCRdb's copy has only in-frame clones and lacks some. There are 130,000 or so clones in the sample; around 8.5% occur only once, and 4.5% to 6% lies in the top ten. The sequencing sample was made of PBMCs. These receptors originate from a man aged 40-49 years in good health and CMV-seronegative.

This chain joins TRBV6-4 and TRBJ2-2; D is perhaps TRBD2 (5 bases). The CDR3 totals 14 residues. V lost 6 bases to trimming and J lost 4 bases, with 12 bases between them. The germline gives CDR1 MRHNA, CDR2 SNTAGT. Written as DNA, the CDR3 is TGTGCCAGCAGCGTCGTGGCGGGCACCGGGGAGCTGTTTTTT. Amino acids: CASSVVAGTGELFF.

The CDR3 sequence: CASSPDRLAWNEQFF. For the CDR3, the DNA is TGTGCCAGCAGTCCAGACAGGTTGGCTTGGAATGAGCAGTTCTTC. The gene calls are TRBV28 and TRBJ2-1; D might be TRBD1 (6 bases). CDR1 is MDHEN and CDR2 is SYDVKM in the germline V gene. V was shortened by 5 bases and J by 7 bases, with 18 bases between the two germline ends. The CDR3 consists of 15 residues.

The gene calls are TRBV25-1 and TRBJ2-3, with D hard to call. V was trimmed by 4 bases and J by 3 bases, leaving 5 bases between them. This CDR3 has 12 amino acids. The germline CDR1 and CDR2 sequences are MGHDK and SYGVNS. Here the CDR3 reads CASSGETDTQYF. CDR3 bases: TGTGCCAGCAGTGGCGAAACAGATACGCAGTATTTT.

The CDR3 protein is CASSARTATSYNEQFF. CDR3 nucleotide sequence: TGTGCCAGCAGTGCCCGGACTGCCACCTCCTACAATGAGCAGTTCTTC. The chain links TRBV2 to TRBJ2-1, with D perhaps TRBD2 (5 bases). The V gene lost 4 bases and the J gene lost 0 bases, with 13 bases spanning the gap. There are 16 residues in the CDR3. The germline V gene has CDR1 SNHLY and CDR2 FYNNEI.

The chain combines TRBV27 with TRBJ2-1; maybe TRBD2 (5 bases). Germline V CDR1 and CDR2: MNHEY, SMNVEV (reference sequence). This CDR3 comprises 14 residues. Trimming shortened V by 6 bases and J by 10 bases, and 19 bases separated the two germline ends. CDR3 sequence: CASSQITSPGEQFF. The CDR3 nucleotides are TGTGCCAGCAGCCAAATTACTAGTCCTGGGGAGCAGTTCTTC.

This clone was detected only a few times. This chain links TRBV4-2 with TRBJ1-5; 10 bases map to TRBD1. The V and J ends lost 0 bases and 3 bases, in that order; junction bases with no gene match: 8. The CDR3 spans 18 residues. Germline assignment: CDR1 LGHNA and CDR2 YNFKEQ. CDR3 nucleotides: TGTGCCAGCAGCCAAGATCCCGGACAGGGGGGAGACAATCAGCCCCAGCATTTT. Residues: CASSQDPGQGGDNQPQHF.

The J gene is TRBJ1-2, the V gene TRBV4-2; TRBD1 might be the D (5 bases). Germline values: CDR1 LGHNA, CDR2 YNFKEQ. CDR3 length: 15 residues. Trimming cost V 2 bases and J 8 bases, with 18 bases left between them. The CDR3 spells CASSQQHQGTSGYTF. DNA of the CDR3: TGTGCCAGCAGCCAACAACACCAAGGGACTTCAGGCTACACCTTC.

In its sample, this clone was seen a few times. The chain uses TRBV10-2 and TRBJ2-5; a weak D match, TRBD2 (5 bases). There are 16 residues in the CDR3. Germline V gene lookup returns CDR1 WSHSY and CDR2 SAAADI. V dropped 2 bases and J dropped 5 bases, with 18 bases sitting between them. This chain's CDR3 is CASSEGGRMGVETQYF. CDR3 nucleotide sequence: TGCGCCAGCAGTGAGGGCGGGCGGATGGGTGTCGAGACCCAGTACTTC.

This clone was counted only a few times. The junction does not match germline at one end; this may be a read error. This same CDR3 is encoded by further DNA sequences in the sample. This sequence joins TRBV5-6 and TRBJ2-7; tentatively, D is TRBD1 (6 bases). CDR1 and CDR2 (germline): SGHDT, YYEEEE. The CDR3 has 14 residues. CDR3 region: CASSLDSRSYEQYF. CDR3 sequence (DNA): TGCGCCAGCAGCTTGGACAGTCGCTCCTACGAGCAGTACTTC. The whole variable domain, remainder taken from reference TRBV5-6 and TRBJ2-7, is DAGVTQSPTHLIKTRGQQVTLRCSPKSGHDTVSWYQQALGQGPQFIFQYYEEEERQRGNFPDRFSGHQFPNYSSELNVNALLLGDSALYLCASSLDSRSYEQYFGPGTRLTVT.